This TCR beta chain originates from a study of lymphopenia after photon versus proton radiotherapy. Regarding the study as a whole: Relative stability marked proton patients; photon patients lost diversity and naive cells.

V lost 0 bases, J lost 5 bases, and 11 bases stayed unmatched. This CDR3 is 17 amino acids long. The germline CDR1 and CDR2 sequences are SGHDT and YYEEEE. Note on this clone: Its cognate antigen is unknown.

Using immunoSEQ multiplex PCR, the repertoire was profiled, and TCRdb retains in-frame clones only, with some absent. The sample contains 50,000 to 70,000 clones, roughly 87% of which appear only once. The clonotype originates from an elderly man with esophageal cancer. The material sequenced was peripheral blood, taken from a patient treated with proton-based radiotherapy. This rearrangement joins TRBV5-6 to TRBJ1-5; 7 nucleotides agree with TRBD1. CDR3 coding DNA: TGTGCCAGCAGCTTGGACAGGGGACGTCGGTGGTATCAGCCCCAGCATTTT. This translates into CASSLDRGRRWYQPQHF.